This T cell receptor beta chain was recovered during a study of monozygotic twins with inflammatory bowel disease. Blood was collected, approximately 2.5 ml per donor. No sorting of T cells preceded isolation of total RNA from whole blood. The CDR3 length is 14 residues. Germline assignment: CDR1 MNHNY and CDR2 SVGAGI (reference sequence). TCRdb re-called the 5' RACE reads; every CDR3 protein appears as one record, without DNA. This table lists approximately 150,000 distinct CDR3 sequences. The chain joins TRBV6-6 to TRBJ2-6. Material for sequencing was blood. The clonotype was recovered from a human donor with ulcerative colitis or Crohn's disease, or a healthy co-twin of an affected twin (not recorded which). The CDR3 sequence: CATHFSAGANVLTF.